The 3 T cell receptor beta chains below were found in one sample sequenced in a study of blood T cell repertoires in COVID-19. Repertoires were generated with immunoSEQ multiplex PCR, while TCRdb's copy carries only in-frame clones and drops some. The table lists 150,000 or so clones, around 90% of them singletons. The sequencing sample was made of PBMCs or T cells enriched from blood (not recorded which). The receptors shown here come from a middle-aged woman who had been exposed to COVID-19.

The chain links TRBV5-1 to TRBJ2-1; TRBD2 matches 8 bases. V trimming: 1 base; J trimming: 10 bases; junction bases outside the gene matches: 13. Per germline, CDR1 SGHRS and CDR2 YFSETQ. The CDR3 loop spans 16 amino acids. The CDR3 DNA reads TGCGCCAGCAGCTTGTCGGCCGGGAGGGCCAGACGCGAGCAGTTCTTC. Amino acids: CASSLSAGRARREQFF.

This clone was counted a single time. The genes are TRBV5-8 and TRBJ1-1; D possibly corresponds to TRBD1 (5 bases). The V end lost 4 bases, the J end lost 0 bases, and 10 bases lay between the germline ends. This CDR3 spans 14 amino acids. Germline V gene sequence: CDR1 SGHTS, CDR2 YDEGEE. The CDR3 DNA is TGTGCCAGCAGCCGGGGAGGGGTGAACACTGAAGCTTTCTTT. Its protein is CASSRGGVNTEAFF.

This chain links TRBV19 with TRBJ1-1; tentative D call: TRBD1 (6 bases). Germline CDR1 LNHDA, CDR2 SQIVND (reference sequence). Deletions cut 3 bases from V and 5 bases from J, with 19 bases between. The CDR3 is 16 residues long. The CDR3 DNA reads TGTGCCAGTAGTATCCCCACTGGGGGCCCGGGTACTGAAGCTTTCTTT. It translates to CASSIPTGGPGTEAFF.